The 22 T cell receptor beta chains presented below share a single source sample, sequenced in a study of post-analysis software for immune sequencing data. No antigen has been identified for these receptors. Incorporated into the TCR beta cDNA libraries were unique molecular identifiers, which served to reduce PCR and sequencing biases. TCRdb analysed the PCR reads with MiXCR anew, one entry per CDR3 protein. This sample has about 430,000 distinct CDR3 sequences, with about 40% found just once. Study conclusions and caveats: Controls showed lower frequencies than patients for four to six TRBV segments, and TRBV5-6, TRBV5-1 and TRBV20-1 were among these.

Sequences were obtained from blood. Receptors originate from a girl aged 2-9 years with multiple sclerosis.

This clonotype was found once. The chain recombines TRBV7-9 with TRBJ1-1; TRBD1 is a possible D gene (6 bases). The germline CDR1 and CDR2 sequences are SEHNR and FQNEAQ (reference sequence). Trimming stripped 6 bases from V and 3 bases from J, with 11 bases between. The length of the CDR3 is 13 residues. The CDR3 DNA reads TGTGCCAGCAGGACTACAGGGTACACTGAAGCTTTCTTT. It is translated as CASRTTGYTEAFF.

V usage is TRBV5-6 and J usage is TRBJ2-3; D might be TRBD1 (5 bases). Trimming cost V 0 bases and J 4 bases, with 12 bases left between them. The CDR3 has 15 amino acids. Germline V gene sequence: CDR1 SGHDT, CDR2 YYEEEE. The CDR3 spells CASSLEAGKPDTQYF. The CDR3, as DNA: TGTGCCAGCAGCTTGGAGGCAGGGAAACCAGATACGCAGTATTTT.

The rearrangement joins TRBV28 to TRBJ2-5; D may correspond to TRBD1 or TRBD2 (6 bases each). CDR1 is MDHEN and CDR2 is SYDVKM in the germline V gene. The CDR3 is made up of 15 amino acids. Trimming removed 2 bases from V and 5 bases from J, with 15 bases in between. CDR3 region: CASSLLGGAVETQYF. CDR3 DNA: TGTGCCAGCAGTTTACTCGGGGGCGCGGTGGAGACCCAGTACTTC.

This clonotype was observed a handful of times. The chain recombines TRBV27 with TRBJ1-2; D gene ambiguous. CDR3 size: 13 residues. Germline V gene data show CDR1 as MNHEY and CDR2 as SMNVEV (reference sequence). V was clipped by 5 bases and J by 5 bases, with 12 bases between them. The CDR3 sequence is CASSAGIRYGYTF. The CDR3 DNA follows: TGTGCCAGCAGTGCGGGGATCCGTTATGGCTACACCTTC.

This clonotype was found a few times. This chain links TRBV7-2 with TRBJ2-7; TRBD1 matches 9 bases. The CDR3 contains 16 residues. The germline V gene encodes CDR1 SGHTA and CDR2 FQGNSA. Unmatched junction bases numbered 6, after V lost 3 bases and J lost 0 bases. CDR3 sequence: CASSFSGTGSSYEQYF. CDR3 nucleotides: TGTGCCAGCAGCTTTTCCGGGACAGGGAGCTCCTACGAGCAGTACTTC.

Concerning this clonotype: The junction and the germline gene differ at one end; a read error may be behind it. The chain combines TRBV18 with TRBJ2-5, with D unresolved. Judging by the DNA end, TRBJ2-7 fits better; the J call may be wrong. CDR3 length: 12 residues. Germline loops: CDR1 KGHSH, CDR2 LQKENI. The chain's CDR3 is CACSPRRTEQYF. CDR3 bases: TGTGCCTGCTCACCGCGGCGGACCGAGCAGTACTTC.

The rearrangement joins TRBV5-1 to TRBJ2-5, with TRBD2 as a possible D gene (7 bases). The CDR3 is made up of 14 amino acids. The V end lost 7 bases, the J end lost 11 bases, and 24 bases lay between the germline ends. Germline V gives CDR1 SGHRS, CDR2 YFSETQ. The CDR3 DNA sequence: TGCGCCAGCTACCCGGGGGGCCTGAGAAATGAGCAGTACTTC. Its translation: CASYPGGLRNEQYF.

This sequence joins TRBV15 and TRBJ1-4; D gene uncertain. There are 12 residues in the CDR3. From germline, CDR1 is LNHNV and CDR2 YYDKDF (reference sequence). The ends were cut back, 0 bases at V and 11 bases at J, with 7 bases in the middle. The CDR3 coding sequence is TGTGCCACCAGCAGAGATCTCGTGAAACTGTTTTTT. It encodes CATSRDLVKLFF.

The chain couples TRBV28 to TRBJ2-3; 11 positions match TRBD2. Germline V gives CDR1 MDHEN, CDR2 SYDVKM. The CDR3 covers 16 residues. J lost 2 bases, V lost 5 bases, and 6 bases had no gene match. CDR3 nucleotide sequence: TGTGCCAGCAGTCCCCCGACTAGCGGGGTCACAGATACGCAGTATTTT. Translating it yields CASSPPTSGVTDTQYF.

This clonotype showed up just a few times. V usage is TRBV7-9 and J usage is TRBJ1-2, with D maybe TRBD1 (6 bases). V lost 5 bases, J lost 2 bases, and 18 bases lay in between. Per germline, CDR1 SEHNR and CDR2 FQNEAQ (reference sequence). CDR3 length equals 16 residues. The CDR3 is CASSDIRGGWNYGYTF. In DNA form, the CDR3 reads TGTGCCAGCAGCGATATAAGGGGGGGCTGGAACTATGGCTACACCTTC.

V is TRBV30 and J is TRBJ2-7; no clear D gene. The CDR3 is 13 residues long. The germline CDR1 and CDR2 sequences are GTSNPN and SVGIG (reference sequence). Trimming left V 3 bases short and J 1 base short, with 10 bases between. The CDR3: CAWRLRSSYEQYF. The CDR3 DNA reads TGTGCCTGGAGGCTGAGGTCATCCTACGAGCAGTACTTC.

The chain couples TRBV4-3 to TRBJ2-7, with 9 bases fitting TRBD1. V trimming: 0 bases; J trimming: 0 bases; junction bases outside the gene matches: 0. The CDR3 length is 15 residues. The germline V gene has CDR1 LGHNA and CDR2 YSLEER. This CDR3 reads CASSQETGGSYEQYF. For the CDR3, the DNA is TGCGCCAGCAGCCAAGAGACAGGGGGCTCCTACGAGCAGTACTTC.

The V and J genes are TRBV3-1 and TRBJ2-7, with a possible D match to TRBD1 (6 bases). Trimming pared 4 bases from V and 1 base from J, leaving 14 bases between. Germline CDR1 and CDR2: LGHDT and YNNKEL (reference sequence). This CDR3 contains 15 residues. The CDR3 loop reads CASSPRTERSYEQYF. Here the CDR3 DNA reads TGTGCCAGCAGCCCCAGGACAGAGAGATCCTACGAGCAGTACTTC.

J is TRBJ2-7 and V is TRBV6-5; TRBD1 aligns across 8 bases. Germline V gene sequence: CDR1 MNHEY, CDR2 SVGAGI. Trimming at V came to 6 bases and at J to 3 bases, leaving 4 bases not matched to a gene. This CDR3 is 13 amino acids long. The CDR3 protein is CASRRTGIYEQYF. The CDR3 DNA follows: TGTGCCAGCAGGCGGACAGGGATCTACGAGCAGTACTTC.

This clonotype was counted only a few times. The rearrangement uses TRBV29-1 and TRBJ1-2, with no clear D. Germline loops: CDR1 SQVTM, CDR2 ANQGSEA. The ends were cut back, 5 bases at V and 7 bases at J, with 17 bases in the middle. This CDR3 contains 13 residues. The CDR3 DNA reads as TGCAGCGTTCGATCCTCCGATGGTGGTGGCTACACCTTC. This translates into CSVRSSDGGGYTF.

The V and J genes are TRBV12-3 or TRBV12-4 and TRBJ2-3, with D tentatively TRBD2 (7 bases). CDR3 length equals 16 residues. The V gene lost 5 bases and the J gene lost 4 bases, with 19 bases spanning the gap. The CDR3 nucleotides read TGTGCCAGCAGTGACACAGGGAGCGGGAACGCAGATACGCAGTATTTT. Translated, it gives CASSDTGSGNADTQYF.

This clonotype was seen a few times. The rearrangement uses TRBV7-3 and TRBJ2-3; D is unclear. Germline CDR1 SGHTA, CDR2 FQGTGA. There are 15 residues in the CDR3. Trimming cost V 7 bases and J 0 bases, with 14 bases left between them. CDR3 DNA: TGTGCCAGCACCTGGGGTCAGTCTAGCACAGATACGCAGTATTTT. Protein product: CASTWGQSSTDTQYF. The full variable domain, completed using reference TRBV7-3 and TRBJ2-3, is GAGVSQTPSNKVTEKGKYVELRCDPISGHTALYWYRQSLGQGPEFLIYFQGTGAADDSGLPNDRFFAVRPEGSVSTLKIQRTERGDSAVYLCASTWGQSSTDTQYFGPGTRLTVL.

This clonotype was counted only a few times. The rearrangement links TRBV14 to TRBJ2-7, with 8 bases matching TRBD2. From germline, CDR1 is SGHDN and CDR2 FVKESK. J lost 1 base, V lost 2 bases, and 16 bases had no gene match. The CDR3 runs 19 residues. CDR3 protein: CASSQRRPAGAPPSYEQYF. The CDR3 nucleotides are TGTGCCAGCAGCCAAAGAAGGCCAGCGGGGGCTCCCCCTTCCTACGAGCAGTACTTC.

The chain links TRBV28 to TRBJ2-5, with 9 bases fitting TRBD2. This CDR3 has 15 amino acids. The V segment lost 6 bases and the J segment 6 bases; nucleotides outside the gene matches: 11. In germline, CDR1 is MDHEN, CDR2 SYDVKM. The CDR3 nucleotides are TGTGCCAGCAGACCGGGGCTAGCGGGAATCAAGACCCAGTACTTC. This gives the protein CASRPGLAGIKTQYF.

The chain combines TRBV7-9 with TRBJ1-1; 10 bases align to TRBD1. Per germline, CDR1 SEHNR and CDR2 FQNEAQ (reference sequence). The CDR3 spans 15 residues. J gave up 1 base and V 5 bases, and 4 bases lay outside the gene matches. The CDR3 bases are TGTGCCAGCAGCCGGGACAGGGGATGGAACACTGAAGCTTTCTTT. Protein product: CASSRDRGWNTEAFF.

V and J are TRBV4-1 and TRBJ2-7; TRBD1 matches 7 bases. The germline V gene has CDR1 MGHRA and CDR2 YSYEKL. The junction had 9 bases not matched to a gene; V was cut back by 4 bases and J by 3 bases. CDR3 length: 15 residues. The CDR3 sequence: CASSPLDRESYEQYF. The CDR3 nucleotides read TGCGCCAGCAGCCCTTTAGACAGGGAAAGCTACGAGCAGTACTTC.

V usage is TRBV5-1 and J usage is TRBJ2-1; unclear D gene. The CDR3 runs to 14 residues. Germline CDR1 SGHRS, CDR2 YFSETQ. Trimming left V 0 bases short and J 4 bases short, with 8 bases between. The chain's CDR3 is CASSLDPNYNEQFF. The CDR3 DNA reads TGCGCCAGCAGCTTGGACCCAAATTACAATGAGCAGTTCTTC. Combining the CDR3 with reference TRBV5-1 and TRBJ2-1 gives the whole variable domain KAGVTQTPRYLIKTRGQQVTLSCSPISGHRSVSWYQQTPGQGLQFLFEYFSETQRNKGNFPGRFSGRQFSNSRSEMNVSTLELGDSALYLCASSLDPNYNEQFFGPGTRLTVL.